Given below is one T cell receptor (beta chain) in context. The record originates from a study of blood T cell repertoires in COVID-19. Some clones are missing from TCRdb's copy, which holds only in-frame ones; the method was immunoSEQ multiplex PCR. The repertoire includes approximately 380,000 clones, around 85% of them detected once, and 3% to 4.5% sits in the top ten. Sequenced sample: peripheral blood. The sequence came from a woman between 18 and 29 years old with acute or convalescent COVID-19.

The CDR3 loop is CASSPSQGYDTQYF. The CDR3 DNA reads TGTGCCAGCAGTCCGTCGCAGGGTTATGATACGCAGTATTTT. This chain uses TRBV28 with TRBJ2-3; D is possibly TRBD1 (5 bases). CDR1 is MDHEN and CDR2 is SYDVKM in the germline V gene. V lost 5 bases to trimming and J lost 6 bases, with 15 bases between them. The CDR3 has 14 residues.